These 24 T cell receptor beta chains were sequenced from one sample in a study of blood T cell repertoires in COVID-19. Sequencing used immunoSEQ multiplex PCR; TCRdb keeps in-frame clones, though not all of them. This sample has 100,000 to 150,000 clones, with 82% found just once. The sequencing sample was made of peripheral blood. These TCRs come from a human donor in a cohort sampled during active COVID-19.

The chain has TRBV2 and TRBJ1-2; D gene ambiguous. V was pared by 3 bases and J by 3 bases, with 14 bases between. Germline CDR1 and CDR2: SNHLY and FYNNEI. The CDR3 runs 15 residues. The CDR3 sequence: CASSEGRSLDYGYTF. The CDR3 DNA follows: TGTGCCAGCAGTGAGGGCCGATCCCTGGACTATGGCTACACCTTC. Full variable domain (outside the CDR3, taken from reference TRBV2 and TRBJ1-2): EPEVTQTPSHQVTQMGQEVILRCVPISNHLYFYWYRQILGQKVEFLVSFYNNEISEKSEIFDDQFSVERPDGSNFTLKIRSTKLEDSAMYFCASSEGRSLDYGYTFGSGTRLTVV.

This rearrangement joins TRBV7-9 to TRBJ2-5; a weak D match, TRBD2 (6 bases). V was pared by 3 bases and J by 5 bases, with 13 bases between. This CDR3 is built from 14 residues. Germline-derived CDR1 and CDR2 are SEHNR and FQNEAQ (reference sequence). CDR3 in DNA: TGTGCCAGCAGCTTTGGAGGGTTACCGGAGACCCAGTACTTC. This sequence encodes CASSFGGLPETQYF.

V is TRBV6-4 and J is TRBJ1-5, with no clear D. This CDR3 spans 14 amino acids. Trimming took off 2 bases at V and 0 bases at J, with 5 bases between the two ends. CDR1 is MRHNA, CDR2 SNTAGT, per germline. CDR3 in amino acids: CASSDQYSNQPQHF. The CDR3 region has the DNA TGTGCCAGCAGTGACCAGTATAGCAATCAGCCCCAGCATTTT.

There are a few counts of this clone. CDR3 protein: CASSRPGLTTNEKLFF. As DNA, the CDR3 is TGTGCCAGCAGTCGCCCAGGACTTACAACTAATGAAAAACTGTTTTTT. The V and J genes are TRBV2 and TRBJ1-4; D remains unclear. Trimming removed 5 bases at V and 0 bases at J, with 13 bases between. CDR1 and CDR2 (germline): SNHLY, FYNNEI. The CDR3 spans 16 residues. Variable domain in full (rest from reference TRBV2 and TRBJ1-4): EPEVTQTPSHQVTQMGQEVILRCVPISNHLYFYWYRQILGQKVEFLVSFYNNEISEKSEIFDDQFSVERPDGSNFTLKIRSTKLEDSAMYFCASSRPGLTTNEKLFFGSGTQLSVL.

CDR3 in DNA: TGTGCCAGCAGCCAAGATGGGGGGGGTGGCCAGCCCCAGCATTTT. Its protein is CASSQDGGGGQPQHF. The chain has TRBV3-1 (or the pseudogene TRBV3-2) and TRBJ1-5; possible D gene TRBD1, 5 bases. V gave up 0 bases and J gave up 7 bases, with 13 bases separating them. CDR1 and CDR2 from the germline V gene are LGHDT and YNNKEL (reference sequence). This CDR3 is 15 amino acids long.

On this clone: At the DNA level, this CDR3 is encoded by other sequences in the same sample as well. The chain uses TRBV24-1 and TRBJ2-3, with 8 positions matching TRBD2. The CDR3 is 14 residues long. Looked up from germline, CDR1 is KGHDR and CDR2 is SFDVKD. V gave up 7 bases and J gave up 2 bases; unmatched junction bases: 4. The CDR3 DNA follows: TGTGCCACCAGCGGGGGGGGCGACACAGATACGCAGTATTTT. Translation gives CATSGGGDTDTQYF.

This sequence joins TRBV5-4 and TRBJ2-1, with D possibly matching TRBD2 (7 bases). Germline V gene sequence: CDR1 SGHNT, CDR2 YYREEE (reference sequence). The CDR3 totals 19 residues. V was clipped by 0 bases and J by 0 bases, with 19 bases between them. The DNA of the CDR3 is TGTGCCAGCAGCTTGGATATTTGGGGGGGCAGCCGCTCCTACAATGAGCAGTTCTTC. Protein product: CASSLDIWGGSRSYNEQFF.

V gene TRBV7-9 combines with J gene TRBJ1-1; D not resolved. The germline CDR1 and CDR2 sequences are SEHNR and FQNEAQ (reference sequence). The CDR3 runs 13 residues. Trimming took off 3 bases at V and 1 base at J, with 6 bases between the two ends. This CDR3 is CASSLTSNTEAFF. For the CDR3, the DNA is TGTGCCAGCAGCTTGACATCGAACACTGAAGCTTTCTTT.

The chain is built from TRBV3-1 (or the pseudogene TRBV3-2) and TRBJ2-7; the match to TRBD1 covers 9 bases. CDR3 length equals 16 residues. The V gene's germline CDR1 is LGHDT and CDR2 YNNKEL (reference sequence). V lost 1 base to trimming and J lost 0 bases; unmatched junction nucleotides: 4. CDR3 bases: TGTGCCAGCAGCCAAGCCGGGACAGGGCCCTCCTACGAGCAGTACTTC. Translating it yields CASSQAGTGPSYEQYF.

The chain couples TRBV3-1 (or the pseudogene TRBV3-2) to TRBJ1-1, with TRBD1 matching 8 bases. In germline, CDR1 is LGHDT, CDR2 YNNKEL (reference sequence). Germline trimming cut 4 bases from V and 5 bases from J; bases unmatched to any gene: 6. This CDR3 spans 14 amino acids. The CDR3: CASSLQGDVTEAFF. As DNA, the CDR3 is TGTGCCAGCAGCCTACAGGGGGACGTTACTGAAGCTTTCTTT.

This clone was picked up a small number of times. CDR3 coding DNA: TGTGCCAGCAGTGAAACAGGGTTGATGGGCACCGGGGAGCTGTTTTTT. Translating gives CASSETGLMGTGELFF. This rearrangement joins TRBV2 to TRBJ2-2; D possibly corresponds to TRBD1 (6 bases). The CDR3 is 16 residues long. Trimming pared 2 bases from V and 4 bases from J, leaving 14 bases between. Looked up from germline, CDR1 is SNHLY and CDR2 is FYNNEI.

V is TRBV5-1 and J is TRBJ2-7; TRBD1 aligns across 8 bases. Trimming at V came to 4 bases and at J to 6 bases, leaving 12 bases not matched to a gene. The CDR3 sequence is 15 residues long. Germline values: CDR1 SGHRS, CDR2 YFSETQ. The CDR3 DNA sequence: TGCGCCAGCAGCCCTGGAACTACAGGGGGGAGCGAGCAGTACTTC. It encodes CASSPGTTGGSEQYF.

Here the CDR3 DNA reads TGTGCCAGCAGCTTCACCGGGACAGGGGGTTACGAGCAGTACTTC. It specifies CASSFTGTGGYEQYF. The genes are TRBV5-5 and TRBJ2-7, with 11 positions matching TRBD1. From germline, CDR1 is SGHKS and CDR2 YYEKEE (reference sequence). The trim removed 2 bases at V and 4 bases at J, leaving 5 bases unmatched. The CDR3 is 15 residues long.

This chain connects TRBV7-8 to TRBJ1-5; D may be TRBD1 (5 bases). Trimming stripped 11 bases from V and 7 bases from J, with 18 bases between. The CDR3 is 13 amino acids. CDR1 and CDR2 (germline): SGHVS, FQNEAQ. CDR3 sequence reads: CASSTMGLQPQHF. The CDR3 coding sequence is TGTGCCTCTTCGACGATGGGGCTCCAGCCCCAGCATTTT.

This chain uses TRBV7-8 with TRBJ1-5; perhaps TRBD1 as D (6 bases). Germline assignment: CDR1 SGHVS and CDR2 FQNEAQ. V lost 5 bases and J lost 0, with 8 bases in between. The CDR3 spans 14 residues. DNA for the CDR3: TGTGCCAGCAGCGCACAGGGTAGCAATCAGCCCCAGCATTTT. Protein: CASSAQGSNQPQHF.

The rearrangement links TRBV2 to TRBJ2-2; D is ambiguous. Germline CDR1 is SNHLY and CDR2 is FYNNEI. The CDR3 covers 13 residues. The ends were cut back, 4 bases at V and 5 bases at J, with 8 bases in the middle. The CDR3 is CASSVQATGELFF. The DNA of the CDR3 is TGTGCCAGCAGTGTCCAGGCAACCGGGGAGCTGTTTTTT.

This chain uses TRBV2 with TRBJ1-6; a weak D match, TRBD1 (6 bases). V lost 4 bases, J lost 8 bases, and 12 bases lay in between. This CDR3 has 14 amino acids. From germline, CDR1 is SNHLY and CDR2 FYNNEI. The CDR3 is CASSVYRVDSPLHF. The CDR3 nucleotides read TGTGCCAGCAGTGTCTACAGGGTCGATTCACCCCTCCACTTT.

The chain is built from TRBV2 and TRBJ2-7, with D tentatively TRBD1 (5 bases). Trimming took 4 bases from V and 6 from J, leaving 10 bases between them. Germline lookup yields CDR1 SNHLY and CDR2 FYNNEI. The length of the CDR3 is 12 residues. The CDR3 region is CASSVGVSEQYF. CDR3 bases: TGTGCCAGCAGTGTAGGGGTAAGCGAGCAGTACTTC.

CDR3 DNA: TGCGCCAGCACCATCCAGGGGGGAGCCCACGAGCAGTACTTC. Amino acids: CASTIQGGAHEQYF. The J gene is TRBJ2-7, the V gene TRBV5-1; perhaps TRBD1 as D (7 bases). Germline assignment: CDR1 SGHRS and CDR2 YFSETQ. The V and J ends lost 6 bases and 5 bases respectively, with 18 bases between them. The CDR3 has 14 amino acids.

The CDR3 sequence is CASSLVPAGGLEQYF. Written as DNA, the CDR3 is TGTGCCAGCAGCTTAGTCCCAGCGGGGGGGCTGGAGCAGTACTTC. The chain joins TRBV7-2 to TRBJ2-7; 10 bases fit TRBD2. The CDR3 contains 15 residues. Germline assignment: CDR1 SGHTA and CDR2 FQGNSA. V lost 1 base and J lost 7; bases outside the gene matches: 7.

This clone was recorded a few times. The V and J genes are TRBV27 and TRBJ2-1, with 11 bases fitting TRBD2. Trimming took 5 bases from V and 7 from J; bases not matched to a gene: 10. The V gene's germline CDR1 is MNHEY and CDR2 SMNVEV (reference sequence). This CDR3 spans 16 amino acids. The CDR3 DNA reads TGTGCCAGCAGTACTGTAGCGGGGGGGCCGAGGAATGAGCAGTTCTTC. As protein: CASSTVAGGPRNEQFF.

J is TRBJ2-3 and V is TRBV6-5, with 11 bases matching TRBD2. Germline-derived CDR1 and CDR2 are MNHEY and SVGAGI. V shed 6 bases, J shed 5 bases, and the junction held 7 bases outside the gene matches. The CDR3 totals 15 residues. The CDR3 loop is CASSIAGGRGDTQYF. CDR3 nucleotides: TGTGCCAGCAGCATAGCGGGGGGGCGCGGAGATACGCAGTATTTT.

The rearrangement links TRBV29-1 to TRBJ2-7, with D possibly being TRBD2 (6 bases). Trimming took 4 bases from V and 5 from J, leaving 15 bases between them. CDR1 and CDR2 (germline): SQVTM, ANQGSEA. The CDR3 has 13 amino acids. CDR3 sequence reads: CSVGVRAGNEQYF. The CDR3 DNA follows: TGCAGCGTTGGGGTCAGGGCGGGAAACGAGCAGTACTTC.

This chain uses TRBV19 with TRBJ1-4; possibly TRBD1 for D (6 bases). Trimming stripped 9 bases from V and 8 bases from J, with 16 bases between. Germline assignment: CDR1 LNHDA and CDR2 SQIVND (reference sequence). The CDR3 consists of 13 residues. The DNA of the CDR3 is TGTGCCAGCAAAGCGAGGACAGTCGAAAAACTGTTTTTT. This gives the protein CASKARTVEKLFF.